What follows is one TCR beta chain and its context. What it recognizes is unknown. The data belong to a study of identical twins. General study results and limits: Memory repertoires lacked the insertion deficit that abundant cord blood beta clonotypes showed.

TCRdb ran MiXCR on the 5' RACE reads and lists one entry per CDR3 protein. The sample records fewer than 650,000 distinct CDR3 sequences, 9.6% being singletons. This CDR3 contains 14 residues. Germline V lookup: CDR1 SGHRS, CDR2 YFSETQ. V was clipped by 7 bases and J by 14 bases; unmatched bases: 15. These data are also associated with another study on yellow fever vaccine responses in identical twins.

This chain uses TRBV5-1 with TRBJ2-1; 10 positions agree with TRBD2. This TCR was sampled from a woman under 30 in good health. Input material: PBMCs. The CDR3 loop is CASRSELAGDVEFF. The CDR3 DNA sequence: TGCGCCAGCCGATCGGAGCTAGCGGGGGATGTTGAGTTCTTC.